Included here is one TCR beta chain sequence, with context. This entry comes from a study of blood T cell repertoires in COVID-19. Whole-study context: Specimens from acute and convalescent COVID-19 originated in the United States, Italy and Spain. From T cells, B-cell-depleted T cells, or PBMCs came the material, which was cDNA or gDNA.

The table came from immunoSEQ multiplex PCR; TCRdb's copy has only in-frame clones and leaves some out. Altogether under 150,000 clones are present, 75% to 85% being singletons, with the ten largest covering roughly 13%. The CDR3 extends over 15 amino acids. Unmatched junction bases numbered 6, after V lost 2 bases and J lost 6 bases. Germline lookup yields CDR1 SGHAT and CDR2 FQNNGV. The source material was peripheral blood. This receptor was taken from a man between 60 and 75 years old with active or convalescent COVID-19. The chain joins TRBV11-2 to TRBJ2-7, with 11 bases identical to TRBD2. DNA for the CDR3: TGTGCCAGCAGCTTACCATCGGGACTAGCGGCCGAGCAGTACTTC. Translated: CASSLPSGLAAEQYF. The variable domain in full, with the rest retrieved from reference TRBV11-2 and TRBJ2-7, is EAGVAQSPRYKIIEKRQSVAFWCNPISGHATLYWYQQILGQGPKLLIQFQNNGVVDDSQLPKDRFSAERLKGVDSTLKIQPAKLEDSAVYLCASSLPSGLAAEQYFGPGTRLTVT.